The 22 T cell receptor beta chains reported below all come from one sample, sequenced in a study of blood T cell repertoires in COVID-19 (dated by TCRdb to between 2020 and 2021). The method behind the library was the immunoSEQ multiplex PCR assay. TCRdb retrieved this table from immuneACCESS and kept in-frame rearrangements only. Not all clones are present; in checked studies, unresolved V genes account for under half, and no reason is known for the remainder. The sample table holds 45,000 or so clones, of which roughly 88% were seen once. Together, the top ten hold approximately 15% of the sample. What was sequenced was peripheral blood. The receptors originated from a human donor in a cohort sampled during active COVID-19.

The V gene is TRBV3-1 (or the pseudogene TRBV3-2), the J gene TRBJ1-1; 9 bases align to TRBD1. V lost 1 base and J lost 10; bases outside the gene matches: 13. Germline CDR1 LGHDT, CDR2 YNNKEL (reference sequence). The CDR3 is 16 amino acids. The CDR3 loop is CASSQGRGQGLRRAFF. The CDR3 nucleotides read TGTGCCAGCAGCCAAGGTAGGGGACAGGGACTCCGGCGAGCTTTCTTT.

The chain links TRBV18 to TRBJ1-3; D might be TRBD1 (6 bases). Trimming took off 2 bases at V and 1 base at J, with 15 bases between the two ends. Germline V gene data show CDR1 as KGHSH and CDR2 as LQKENI. The length of the CDR3 is 17 residues. The CDR3 DNA reads as TGTGCCAGCTCACCAAGAAATCTGGACAGTTCTGGAAACACCATATATTTT. Translated, it gives CASSPRNLDSSGNTIYF.

This chain uses TRBV6-5 with TRBJ1-2, with 8 bases matching TRBD1. Germline V gene sequence: CDR1 MNHEY, CDR2 SVGAGI. The length of the CDR3 is 14 residues. V lost 6 bases to trimming and J lost 2 bases; unmatched junction nucleotides: 5. The CDR3 bases are TGTGCCAGCAGAGGACAGGGATCCAACTATGGCTACACCTTC. Its translation is CASRGQGSNYGYTF.

This clone was counted between two and nine times. V usage is TRBV4-1 and J usage is TRBJ1-1, with 8 bases fitting TRBD1. J gave up 1 base and V 2 bases, and 9 bases lay outside the gene matches. The CDR3 is 17 residues long. CDR1 MGHRA and CDR2 YSYEKL come from the germline V gene. CDR3 nucleotide sequence: TGCGCCAGCAGCCAATCGCCCTCCGGGACAGGGAACACTGAAGCTTTCTTT. The encoded protein is CASSQSPSGTGNTEAFF.

V and J are TRBV19 and TRBJ1-1; no firm D call. Germline V gene sequence: CDR1 LNHDA, CDR2 SQIVND (reference sequence). This CDR3 has 14 residues. V lost 5 bases and J lost 4, with 14 bases in between. The CDR3 DNA follows: TGTGCCAGTAGTCCGCCGGGGTCTCGCACTGAAGCTTTCTTT. Residues: CASSPPGSRTEAFF.

The chain has TRBV7-9 and TRBJ2-2; D is unresolved. The CDR3 consists of 16 residues. The germline gives CDR1 SEHNR, CDR2 FQNEAQ (reference sequence). V was cut by 5 bases and J by 0 bases, with 13 bases left in between. CDR3 loop: CASSPRGKSNTGELFF. Here the CDR3 DNA reads TGTGCCAGCAGCCCCCGAGGTAAATCGAACACCGGGGAGCTGTTTTTT.

The V call is TRBV2, the J call TRBJ1-5; no definite D call. Per germline, CDR1 SNHLY and CDR2 FYNNEI. The CDR3 totals 15 residues. The V and J ends lost 8 bases and 4 bases respectively, with 18 bases between them. This chain's CDR3 is CASGSNRLQNQPQHF. The CDR3 DNA is TGTGCCAGCGGATCCAACCGACTGCAAAATCAGCCCCAGCATTTT.

The chain combines TRBV7-8 with TRBJ1-6; 7 positions match TRBD1. J gave up 10 bases and V 5 bases, and 8 bases lay outside the gene matches. The CDR3 is 14 residues long. Germline V CDR1 and CDR2: SGHVS, FQNEAQ. In DNA, the CDR3 is TGTGCCAGCAGCCAGGGACAGTACTACTCACCCCTCCACTTT. Its protein product is CASSQGQYYSPLHF.

The genes are TRBV6-1 and TRBJ2-3; 15 bases map to TRBD2. J was trimmed by 1 base and V by 4 bases; bases with no gene match: 3. Germline V gene sequence: CDR1 MNHNS, CDR2 SASEGT. This CDR3 is built from 17 residues. The CDR3 DNA sequence: TGTGCCAGCAGTGCCGGACTAGCGGGGGGGGGCACAGATACGCAGTATTTT. Amino acid sequence: CASSAGLAGGGTDTQYF.

The V call is TRBV19, the J call TRBJ1-5; TRBD1 aligns across 7 bases. Germline assignment: CDR1 LNHDA and CDR2 SQIVND (reference sequence). V lost 6 bases, J lost 0 bases, and 8 bases stayed unmatched. This CDR3 region has 16 residues. CDR3 loop: CASRRTGQFSNQPQHF. The CDR3 nucleotides are TGTGCCAGTAGACGAACGGGACAGTTTAGCAATCAGCCCCAGCATTTT.

This clone has a handful of counts. V is TRBV5-1 and J is TRBJ2-7, with D maybe TRBD2 (5 bases). The germline V and J ends were trimmed by 3 bases and 3 bases, with 16 bases remaining between them. Per germline, CDR1 SGHRS and CDR2 YFSETQ. This CDR3 contains 15 residues. The CDR3 sequence is CASSSRIGEYYEQYF. In DNA form, the CDR3 reads TGCGCCAGCAGCTCCCGTATCGGGGAGTACTACGAGCAGTACTTC.

The V call is TRBV6-2 or TRBV6-3, the J call TRBJ2-4, with TRBD1 matching over 9 bases. This CDR3 is 16 amino acids long. Germline V lookup: CDR1 MNHEY, CDR2 SVGEGT. V gave up 2 bases and J gave up 2 bases; unmatched junction bases: 4. In DNA, the CDR3 is TGTGCCAGCAGTTACCCGGACAGGGGTCCCAAAAACATTCAGTACTTC. Translated, it gives CASSYPDRGPKNIQYF.

V gene TRBV28 combines with J gene TRBJ2-7, with TRBD1 as a possible D gene (6 bases). The CDR3 runs 15 residues. Per the germline V gene, CDR1 is MDHEN and CDR2 is SYDVKM. V shed 7 bases and J shed 3 bases, with 19 bases lying between them. The CDR3 DNA reads as TGTGCCAGCACCAGGGGTGGGCAGGGTCGCTACGAGCAGTACTTC. This translates into CASTRGGQGRYEQYF.

This clone was seen only once. The CDR3 region has the DNA TGTGCCAGCAGCTTGGGGACAGGGATTCAGCCCCAGCATTTT. It encodes CASSLGTGIQPQHF. The V call is TRBV5-6, the J call TRBJ1-5; 8 nucleotides agree with TRBD1. V shed 0 bases and J 6 bases; nucleotides not matched to a gene: 2. The CDR3 extends over 14 amino acids. The germline CDR1 and CDR2 sequences are SGHDT and YYEEEE.

V is TRBV27 and J is TRBJ2-3; no definite D call. CDR3 length equals 15 residues. V lost 3 bases to trimming and J lost 0 bases, with 10 bases between them. Germline V gives CDR1 MNHEY, CDR2 SMNVEV (reference sequence). Written as DNA, the CDR3 is TGTGCCAGCAGTTTCGCGTCTACTAGCACAGATACGCAGTATTTT. Translation: CASSFASTSTDTQYF.

This chain joins TRBV2 and TRBJ1-2; D uncertain. Trimming took off 5 bases at V and 4 bases at J, with 8 bases between the two ends. Germline lookup yields CDR1 SNHLY and CDR2 FYNNEI. CDR3 size: 12 residues. The CDR3 nucleotides are TGTGCCAGCAGTCCAGGCTTCTATGGCTACACCTTC. It codes for CASSPGFYGYTF.

This chain uses TRBV27 with TRBJ1-2; D may be TRBD1 (5 bases). The CDR3 has 15 residues. Trimming pared 0 bases from V and 4 bases from J, leaving 12 bases between. The germline V gene encodes CDR1 MNHEY and CDR2 SMNVEV (reference sequence). The CDR3: CASSLSAGMGYGYTF. CDR3 DNA: TGTGCCAGCAGTTTATCGGCAGGGATGGGCTATGGCTACACCTTC.

The gene calls are TRBV5-1 and TRBJ2-3; maybe TRBD1 (6 bases). The V gene lost 6 bases and the J gene lost 3 bases, with 20 bases spanning the gap. The germline gives CDR1 SGHRS, CDR2 YFSETQ. There are 16 residues in the CDR3. In DNA, the CDR3 is TGCGCCAGCACCCGATCCGGGACACCGGGGACAGATACGCAGTATTTT. Amino acids: CASTRSGTPGTDTQYF.

This sequence joins TRBV30 and TRBJ1-2; D is possibly TRBD1 (6 bases). Germline values: CDR1 GTSNPN, CDR2 SVGIG (reference sequence). The CDR3 length is 18 residues. V lost 3 bases and J 0 bases, leaving 23 bases between the germline ends. CDR3 DNA: TGTGCCTGGAGCGTTAGGGGGATAGACAGAGCAGCTAACTATGGCTACACCTTC. Its protein product is CAWSVRGIDRAANYGYTF.

The chain couples TRBV7-9 to TRBJ2-7, with TRBD1 matching over 8 bases. The CDR3 runs 15 residues. V was pared by 6 bases and J by 10 bases, with 17 bases of the junction left unmatched. Germline values: CDR1 SEHNR, CDR2 FQNEAQ (reference sequence). Here the CDR3 reads CASSRTSGQGGVQYF. The DNA for the CDR3 is TGTGCCAGCAGTCGGACCAGCGGACAGGGCGGCGTACAGTACTTC.

The rearrangement uses TRBV24-1 and TRBJ1-2; no clear D gene. From germline, CDR1 is KGHDR and CDR2 SFDVKD. The CDR3 covers 13 residues. Trimming removed 3 bases from V and 5 bases from J, with 9 bases in between. The CDR3 nucleotides are TGTGCCACCAGTGATGGGAGCGTATATGGCTACACCTTC. It yields the protein CATSDGSVYGYTF.

The chain combines TRBV23-1 with TRBJ2-7; D might be TRBD2 (6 bases). TRBV23-1 is an open reading frame whose function is uncertain. This CDR3 contains 16 residues. V was pared by 7 bases and J by 7 bases, with 26 bases between. The CDR3 DNA reads TGCGCCAGCAATCGGTTTGAGGTGAGGGAGGTATGGGAGCAGTACTTC. Protein product: CASNRFEVREVWEQYF.